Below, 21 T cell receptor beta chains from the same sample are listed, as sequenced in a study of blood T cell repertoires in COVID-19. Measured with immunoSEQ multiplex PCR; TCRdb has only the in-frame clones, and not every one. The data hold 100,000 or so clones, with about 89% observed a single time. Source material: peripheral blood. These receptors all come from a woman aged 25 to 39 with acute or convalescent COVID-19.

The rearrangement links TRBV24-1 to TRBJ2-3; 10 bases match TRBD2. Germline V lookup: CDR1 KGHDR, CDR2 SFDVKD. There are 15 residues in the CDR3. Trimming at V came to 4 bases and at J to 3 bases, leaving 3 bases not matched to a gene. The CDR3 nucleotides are TGTGCCACCAGTGAAAGCGGGGGGGCAACAGATACGCAGTATTTT. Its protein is CATSESGGATDTQYF.

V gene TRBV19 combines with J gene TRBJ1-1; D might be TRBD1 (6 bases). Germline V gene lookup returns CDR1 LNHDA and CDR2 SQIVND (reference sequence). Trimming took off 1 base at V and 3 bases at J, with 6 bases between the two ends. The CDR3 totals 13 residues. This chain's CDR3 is CASSIAGDTEAFF. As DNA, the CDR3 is TGTGCCAGTAGTATAGCAGGGGACACTGAAGCTTTCTTT.

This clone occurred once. CDR3 nucleotides: TGTGCCAGCAGCTGGCAACCGGGACACGAGACTGAAGCTTTCTTT. Amino acids: CASSWQPGHETEAFF. The chain combines TRBV7-3 with TRBJ1-1, with D possibly TRBD1 on 6 matching bases. V gave up 4 bases and J gave up 5 bases, with 17 bases separating them. The CDR3 has 15 residues. Germline assignment: CDR1 SGHTA and CDR2 FQGTGA.

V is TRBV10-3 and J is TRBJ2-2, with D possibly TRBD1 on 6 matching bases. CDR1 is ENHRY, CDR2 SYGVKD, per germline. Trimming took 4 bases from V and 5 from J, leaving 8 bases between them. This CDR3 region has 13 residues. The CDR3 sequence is CAISGQDTGELFF. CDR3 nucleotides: TGTGCCATCAGTGGACAGGATACCGGGGAGCTGTTTTTT.

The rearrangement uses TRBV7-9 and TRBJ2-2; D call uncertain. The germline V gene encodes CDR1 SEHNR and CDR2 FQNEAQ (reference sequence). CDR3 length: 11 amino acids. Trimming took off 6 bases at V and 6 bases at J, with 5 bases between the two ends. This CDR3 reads CASRAAGELFF. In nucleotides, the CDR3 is TGTGCCAGCAGGGCGGCCGGGGAGCTGTTTTTT. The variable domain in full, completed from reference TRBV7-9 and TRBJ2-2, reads DTGVSQNPRHKITKRGQNVTFRCDPISEHNRLYWYRQTLGQGPEFLTYFQNEAQLEKSRLLSDRFSAERPKGSFSTLEIQRTEQGDSAMYLCASRAAGELFFGEGSRLTVL.

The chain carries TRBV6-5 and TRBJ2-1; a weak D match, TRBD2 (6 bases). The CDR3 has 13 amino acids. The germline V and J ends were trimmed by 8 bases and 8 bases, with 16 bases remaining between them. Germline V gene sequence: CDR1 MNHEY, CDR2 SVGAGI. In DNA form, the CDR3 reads TGTGCCAGCGGCGGGATAGCTCTCTATGAGCAGTTCTTC. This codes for CASGGIALYEQFF.

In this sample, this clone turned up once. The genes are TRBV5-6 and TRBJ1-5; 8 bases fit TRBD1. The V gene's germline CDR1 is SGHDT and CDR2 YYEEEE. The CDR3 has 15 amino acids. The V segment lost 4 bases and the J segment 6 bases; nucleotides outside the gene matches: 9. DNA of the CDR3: TGTGCCAGCAGCCCCCGAGGACAGGGTGCTCAGCCCCAGCATTTT. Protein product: CASSPRGQGAQPQHF.

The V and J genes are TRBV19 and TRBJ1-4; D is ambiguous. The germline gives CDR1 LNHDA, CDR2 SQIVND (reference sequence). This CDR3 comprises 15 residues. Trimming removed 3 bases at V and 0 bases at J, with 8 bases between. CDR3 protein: CASSIGSATNEKLFF. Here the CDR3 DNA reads TGTGCCAGTAGTATTGGGAGTGCAACTAATGAAAAACTGTTTTTT.

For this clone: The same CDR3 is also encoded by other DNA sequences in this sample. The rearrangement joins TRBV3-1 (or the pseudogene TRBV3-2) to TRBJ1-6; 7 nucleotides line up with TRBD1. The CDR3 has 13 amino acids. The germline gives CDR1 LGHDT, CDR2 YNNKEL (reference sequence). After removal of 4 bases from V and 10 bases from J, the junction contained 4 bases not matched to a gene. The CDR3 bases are TGTGCCAGCAGCCCTACAGGGGTGTCACCCCTCCACTTT. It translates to CASSPTGVSPLHF.

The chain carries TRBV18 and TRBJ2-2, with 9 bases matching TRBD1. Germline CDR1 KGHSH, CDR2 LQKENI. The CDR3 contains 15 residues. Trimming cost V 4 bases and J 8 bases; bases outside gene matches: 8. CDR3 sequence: CASSRTTGGEGELFF. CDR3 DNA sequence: TGTGCCAGCTCACGTACGACAGGGGGAGAAGGGGAGCTGTTTTTT. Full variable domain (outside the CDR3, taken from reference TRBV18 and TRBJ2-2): NAGVMQNPRHLVRRRGQEARLRCSPMKGHSHVYWYRQLPEEGLKFMVYLQKENIIDESGMPKERFSAEFPKEGPSILRIQQVVRGDSAAYFCASSRTTGGEGELFFGEGSRLTVL.

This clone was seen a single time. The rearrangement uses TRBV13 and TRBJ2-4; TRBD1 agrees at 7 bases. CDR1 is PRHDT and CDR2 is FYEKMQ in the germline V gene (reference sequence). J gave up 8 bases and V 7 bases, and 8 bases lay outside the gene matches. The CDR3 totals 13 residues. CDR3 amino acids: CASTRQGGDIQYF. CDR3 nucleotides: TGTGCCAGCACCAGACAGGGTGGTGACATTCAGTACTTC.

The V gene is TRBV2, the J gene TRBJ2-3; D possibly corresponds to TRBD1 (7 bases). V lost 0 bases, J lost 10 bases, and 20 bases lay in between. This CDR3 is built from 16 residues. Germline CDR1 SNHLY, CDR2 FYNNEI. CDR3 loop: CASSEAANRQGGAQYF. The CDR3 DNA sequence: TGTGCCAGCAGTGAAGCGGCCAATAGACAGGGAGGAGCGCAGTATTTT.

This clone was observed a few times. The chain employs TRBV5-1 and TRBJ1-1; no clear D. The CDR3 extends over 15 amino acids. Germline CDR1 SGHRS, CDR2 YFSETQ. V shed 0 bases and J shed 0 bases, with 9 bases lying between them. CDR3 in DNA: TGCGCCAGCAGCTTGGTTTCGGGAATGAACACTGAAGCTTTCTTT. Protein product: CASSLVSGMNTEAFF. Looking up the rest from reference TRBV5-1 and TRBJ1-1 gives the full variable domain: KAGVTQTPRYLIKTRGQQVTLSCSPISGHRSVSWYQQTPGQGLQFLFEYFSETQRNKGNFPGRFSGRQFSNSRSEMNVSTLELGDSALYLCASSLVSGMNTEAFFGQGTRLTVV.

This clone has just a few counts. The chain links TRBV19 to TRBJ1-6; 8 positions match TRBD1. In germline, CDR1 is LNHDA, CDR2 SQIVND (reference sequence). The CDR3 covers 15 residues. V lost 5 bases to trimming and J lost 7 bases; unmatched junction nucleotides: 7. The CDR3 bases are TGTGCCAGTAGTTCTTCGGACAGGGAGAATTCACCCCTCCACTTT. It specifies CASSSSDRENSPLHF.

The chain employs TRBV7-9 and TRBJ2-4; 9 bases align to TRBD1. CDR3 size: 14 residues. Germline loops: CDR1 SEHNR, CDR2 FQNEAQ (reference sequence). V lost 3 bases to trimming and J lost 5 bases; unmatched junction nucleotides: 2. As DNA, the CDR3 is TGTGCCAGCAGCTTGAGGGACAGGGAAAACATTCAGTACTTC. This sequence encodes CASSLRDRENIQYF.

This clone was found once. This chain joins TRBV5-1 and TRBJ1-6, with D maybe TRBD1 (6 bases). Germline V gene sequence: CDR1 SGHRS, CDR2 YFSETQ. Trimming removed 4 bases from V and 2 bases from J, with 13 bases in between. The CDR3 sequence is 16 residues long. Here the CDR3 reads CASSPGTGPYNSPLHF. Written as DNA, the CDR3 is TGCGCCAGCAGCCCGGGCACAGGGCCCTATAATTCACCCCTCCACTTT.

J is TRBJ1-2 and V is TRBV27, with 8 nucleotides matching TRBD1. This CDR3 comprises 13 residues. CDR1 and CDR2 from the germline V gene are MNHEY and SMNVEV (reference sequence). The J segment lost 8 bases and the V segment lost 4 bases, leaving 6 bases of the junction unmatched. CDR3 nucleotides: TGTGCCAGCAGTTCCCGGACAGGGAACGGCTACACCTTC. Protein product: CASSSRTGNGYTF.

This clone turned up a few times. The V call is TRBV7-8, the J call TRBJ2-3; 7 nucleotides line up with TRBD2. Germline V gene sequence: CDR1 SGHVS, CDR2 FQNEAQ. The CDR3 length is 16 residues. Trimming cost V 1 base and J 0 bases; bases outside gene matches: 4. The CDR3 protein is CASSLVAGHSTDTQYF. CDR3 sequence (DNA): TGTGCCAGCAGCTTAGTAGCGGGTCATAGCACAGATACGCAGTATTTT.

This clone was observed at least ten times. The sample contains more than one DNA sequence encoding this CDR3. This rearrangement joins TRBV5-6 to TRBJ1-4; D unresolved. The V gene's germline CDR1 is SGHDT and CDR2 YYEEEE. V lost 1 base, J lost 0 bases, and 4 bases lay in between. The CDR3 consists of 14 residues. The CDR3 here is CASSLIATNEKLFF. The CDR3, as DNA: TGTGCCAGCAGCTTGATAGCAACTAATGAAAAACTGTTTTTT.

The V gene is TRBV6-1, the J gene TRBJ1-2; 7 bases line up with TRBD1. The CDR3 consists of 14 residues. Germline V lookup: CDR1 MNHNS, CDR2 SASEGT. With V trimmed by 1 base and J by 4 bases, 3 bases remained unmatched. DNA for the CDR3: TGTGCCAGCAGTGAAGGTGGGACAGTCTATGGCTACACCTTC. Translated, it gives CASSEGGTVYGYTF.

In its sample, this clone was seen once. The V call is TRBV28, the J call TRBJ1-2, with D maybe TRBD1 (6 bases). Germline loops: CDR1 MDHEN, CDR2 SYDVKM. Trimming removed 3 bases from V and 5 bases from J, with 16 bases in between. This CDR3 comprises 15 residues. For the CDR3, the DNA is TGTGCCAGCAGTTTTGGGGGGGCAGGACTTTATGGCTACACCTTC. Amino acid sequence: CASSFGGAGLYGYTF.